The present entry profiles one T cell receptor (beta chain) with its context. This sample was included in a study of shared clonotypes between healthy human individuals. Germline CDR1 reads SGHTA; CDR2 reads FQGNSA. Between the trimmed V and J ends, which lost 3 bases and 7 bases, there was a span of 15 bases. CDR3 length: 15 residues. Method: immunoSEQ multiplex PCR; TCRdb's copy keeps in-frame clones and lacks some. The table lists a few million clones, roughly 92% of them singletons. Sequences were obtained from naive CD4+ T cells from PBMCs. Subset described: CD45RA+ positively selected. The genes are TRBV7-2 and TRBJ1-4, with D possibly TRBD1 on 6 matching bases. The TCR was taken from a man aged 18 to 30 in good health. Some clones in this sample may be carry-over from other donors' samples. The CDR3 sequence is CASSFRPLGGEKLFF. CDR3 DNA: TGTGCCAGCAGCTTCCGCCCGCTAGGGGGTGAAAAACTGTTTTTT.